The 4 T cell receptor beta chains below all came from one sample that was sequenced in a study of T cells after yellow fever vaccination. TCRdb ran MiXCR on the 5' RACE reads and lists one entry per CDR3 protein. The sample shows under 300,000 distinct CDR3 sequences, about 7% of them seen only once. The sequencing used CD4+ T cells sorted from PBMCs, collected 15 days after the yellow fever booster vaccination. The receptors were gathered from a man in his thirties or forties who received the YFV17D yellow fever vaccine.

This sequence joins TRBV20-1 and TRBJ1-3; no definite D call. The V gene lost 3 bases and the J gene lost 4 bases, with 10 bases spanning the gap. The CDR3 contains 13 residues. Looked up from germline, CDR1 is DFQATT and CDR2 is SNEGSKA (reference sequence). CDR3 sequence: CSASRVLGNTIYF. The DNA for the CDR3 is TGCAGTGCTAGCCGGGTCTTGGGAAACACCATATATTTT.

This clonotype occurred many times. V and J are TRBV4-3 and TRBJ2-7; a possible D gene is TRBD2 (5 bases). Trimming removed 5 bases at V and 0 bases at J, with 11 bases between. Germline V gene lookup returns CDR1 LGHNA and CDR2 YSLEER. This CDR3 contains 14 residues. This chain's CDR3 is CASSEGASSYEQYF. CDR3 DNA: TGCGCCAGCAGCGAGGGAGCGAGCTCCTACGAGCAGTACTTC.

This clonotype was counted many times. The chain carries TRBV6-2 or TRBV6-3 and TRBJ2-7; D might be TRBD2 (5 bases). V shed 7 bases and J shed 6 bases, with 16 bases lying between them. In germline, CDR1 is MNHEY, CDR2 SVGEGT. The CDR3 has 13 residues. This chain's CDR3 is CASTEGWIAEQYF. The DNA for the CDR3 is TGTGCCAGCACCGAGGGTTGGATTGCCGAGCAGTACTTC.

The sample holds a few counts of this clonotype. This chain uses TRBV5-1 with TRBJ1-1; 9 bases line up with TRBD1. The junction had 5 bases not matched to a gene; V was cut back by 7 bases and J by 4 bases. Germline V gene sequence: CDR1 SGHRS, CDR2 YFSETQ. The CDR3 has 13 residues. CDR3 DNA: TGCGCCAGCCGCGGGACAGGGACCACTGAAGCTTTCTTT. It translates to CASRGTGTTEAFF.